The rows below give T cell receptor beta chains drawn from one sample of a study of blood T cells in healthy people across ages. TCRdb reprocessed the 5' RACE reads with MiXCR, giving one entry per CDR3 protein. The sample has about 1.7 million distinct CDR3 sequences; 28% are singletons. The specimen sequenced was blood. Receptor source: a woman younger than 45 in good health. Both conserved end residues are part of each CDR3. D genes are given only for firm matches. The listing skips clone size in some rows; elsewhere it reads once, few, many or a size class.

clone size	D gene	V gene	J gene	CDR3 protein	CDR3 DNA
NA	NA	TRBV5-6	TRBJ2-3	CASTNQERGGTDTQYF	TGTGCCAGCACCAATCAGGAGAGGGGGGGCACAGATACGCAGTATTTT
many	NA	TRBV20-1	TRBJ1-2	CSARDWQGGGYTF	TGCAGTGCTAGAGACTGGCAGGGAGGAGGCTACACCTTC
NA	NA	TRBV6-5	TRBJ2-2	CASSPMGASGELFF	TGTGCCAGCAGTCCTATGGGGGCGTCCGGGGAGCTGTTTTTT
NA	NA	TRBV2	TRBJ2-1	CASWVGPVSSYEQFF	TGTGCCAGCTGGGTCGGGCCGGTGAGCTCCTACGAGCAGTTCTTC
many	NA	TRBV27	TRBJ1-5	CASSMTMLSNQPQHF	TGTGCCAGCAGTATGACCATGCTGAGCAATCAGCCCCAGCATTTT
NA	NA	TRBV18	TRBJ1-3	CASSPRDRDSGNTIYF	TGTGCCAGCTCACCAAGAGACCGCGACTCTGGAAACACCATATATTTT
NA	NA	TRBV7-9	TRBJ2-6	CASSPPDRTGASVLTF	TGTGCCAGCAGCCCGCCCGATAGGACTGGGGCCAGCGTCCTGACTTTC
few	TRBD2	TRBV29-1	TRBJ2-1	CSVEDGLAVDNEQFF	TGCAGCGTTGAAGATGGACTAGCGGTGGACAATGAGCAGTTCTTC
NA	NA	TRBV19	TRBJ2-7	CASSTRYSPYEQYF	TGTGCCAGTAGTACCCGGTACAGTCCCTACGAGCAGTACTTC
few	NA	TRBV3-1	TRBJ2-7	CASSQEAEGWSEQYF	TGTGCCAGCAGCCAAGAGGCAGAGGGGTGGAGCGAGCAGTACTTC
NA	NA	TRBV7-3	TRBJ2-1	CATRVDYNEQFF	TGTGCCACCCGCGTAGACTACAATGAGCAGTTCTTC
NA	TRBD2	TRBV4-1	TRBJ2-4	CASSPPPGLAGGWVAKNIQYF	TGCGCCAGCAGCCCCCCACCGGGACTAGCGGGGGGCTGGGTAGCCAAAAACATTCAGTACTTC
few	NA	TRBV6-2/TRBV6-3	TRBJ2-7	CASSYSTGGWYEQYF	TGTGCCAGCAGTTACTCGACGGGGGGCTGGTACGAGCAGTACTTC
NA	NA	TRBV29-1	TRBJ2-7	CSFLYGSSYNEQYF	TGCAGTTTTTTGTACGGGAGCTCCTACAATGAGCAGTACTTC
many	NA	TRBV28	TRBJ2-1	CASSFGGSQNEQFF	TGTGCCAGCAGTTTCGGGGGTAGTCAAAATGAGCAGTTCTTC
NA	NA	TRBV29-1	TRBJ1-1	CSALGPWNTEAFF	TGCAGCGCCCTGGGACCTTGGAACACTGAAGCTTTCTTT
few	TRBD2	TRBV14	TRBJ2-5	CASSQWLTSGQETQYF	TGTGCCAGCAGCCAATGGCTGACTAGCGGCCAAGAGACCCAGTACTTC
NA	NA	TRBV18	TRBJ1-5	CASSPPLGSSNQPQHF	TGTGCCAGCTCCCCACCGTTGGGGAGTAGCAATCAGCCCCAGCATTTT
NA	NA	TRBV12-5	TRBJ1-6	CASGPLGDSPLHF	TGTGCTAGTGGCCCCCTCGGAGATTCACCCCTCCACTTT
NA	NA	TRBV6-6	TRBJ2-1	CASSAPDGNEQFF	TGTGCCAGCAGTGCCCCCGACGGGAATGAGCAGTTCTTC
few	TRBD2	TRBV9	TRBJ2-1	CASSVEGGGAIYNEQFF	TGTGCCAGCAGCGTAGAGGGCGGGGGGGCTATTTACAATGAGCAGTTCTTC
few	NA	TRBV29-1	TRBJ2-7	CSAPDGVAYEQYF	TGCAGCGCACCGGACGGAGTGGCCTACGAGCAGTACTTC
few	NA	TRBV5-6	TRBJ2-5	CASSLVIGGETQYF	TGTGCCAGCAGCTTGGTTATAGGGGGAGAGACCCAGTACTTC
many	NA	TRBV12-3/TRBV12-4	TRBJ1-2	CASSGQTYGYTF	TGTGCGAGTTCCGGGCAAACCTATGGCTACACCTTC
few	TRBD2	TRBV7-2	TRBJ2-5	CASSSNSGAETQYF	TGTGCCAGCAGCTCTAATAGCGGGGCAGAGACCCAGTACTTC
NA	NA	TRBV2	TRBJ2-1	CATQDQVYNEQFF	TGTGCCACCCAAGACCAAGTGTACAATGAGCAGTTCTTC
many	TRBD1	TRBV6-1	TRBJ2-5	CASSPRTGEVETQYF	TGTGCCAGCAGCCCTCGGACAGGGGAAGTTGAGACCCAGTACTTC
many	NA	TRBV10-2	TRBJ2-3	CASSEREADTQYF	TGCGCCAGCAGTGAGAGGGAAGCAGATACGCAGTATTTT
many	TRBD1	TRBV4-3	TRBJ1-5	CASSRWTGSNQPQHF	TGCGCCAGCAGCCGCTGGACAGGGAGCAATCAGCCCCAGCATTTT
NA	TRBD1	TRBV20-1	TRBJ1-2	CSAWAGGTANYGYTF	TGCAGTGCTTGGGCAGGGGGTACGGCTAACTATGGCTACACCTTC
NA	NA	TRBV7-9	TRBJ1-3	CASSPTSSRNTIYF	TGTGCCAGCAGCCCTACATCCTCTAGAAACACCATATATTTT
few	TRBD2	TRBV5-1	TRBJ2-5	CASSLSLAGGRYQETQYF	TGCGCCAGTAGCTTGTCCCTAGCGGGGGGAAGGTACCAAGAGACCCAGTACTTC
NA	NA	TRBV18	TRBJ2-3	CAGSPLRRFGTDTQYF	TGTGCCGGCTCACCATTAAGACGGTTCGGCACAGATACGCAGTATTTT
few	TRBD1	TRBV9	TRBJ1-1	CASSSTGGGPVGAEAFF	TGTGCCAGCAGCTCCACAGGGGGCGGCCCGGTAGGGGCTGAAGCTTTCTTT
NA	NA	TRBV5-1	TRBJ2-5	CASSPLPESQQYF	TGCGCCAGCAGCCCCCTCCCAGAAAGCCAGCAGTACTTC
many	NA	TRBV27	TRBJ2-4	CASSSQVAKDIQYF	TGTGCCAGCAGTTCCCAAGTGGCTAAGGACATTCAGTACTTC
NA	NA	TRBV6-1	TRBJ2-1	CASRRLGNEQFF	TGTGCCAGCAGGAGACTTGGGAATGAGCAGTTCTTC
NA	TRBD1	TRBV6-5	TRBJ1-2	CARDTGARGGYTF	TGTGCCAGGGATACAGGGGCCCGAGGGGGCTACACCTTC
NA	NA	TRBV20-1	TRBJ2-7	CSAPRTVKGYEQYF	TGCAGTGCTCCCAGGACAGTAAAGGGCTACGAGCAGTACTTC
many	NA	TRBV6-6	TRBJ2-1	CASSYASGEQFF	TGTGCCAGCAGTTACGCGTCAGGGGAGCAGTTCTTC
few	NA	TRBV5-1	TRBJ2-7	CASSFGAGVVYEQYF	TGCGCCAGCAGCTTCGGGGCAGGGGTGGTCTACGAGCAGTACTTC
few	NA	TRBV12-3/TRBV12-4	TRBJ1-6	CASSFSSSYNSPLHF	TGTGCCAGCAGTTTTTCGAGCTCCTATAATTCACCCCTCCACTTT
NA	TRBD2	TRBV11-2	TRBJ2-3	CASSLETSAYSDTQYF	TGTGCCAGCAGCTTAGAGACTAGCGCATACTCAGATACGCAGTATTTT